A single sample is the source of the 24 T cell receptor beta chains below, sequenced in a study of blood T cell repertoires in COVID-19 (dated by TCRdb to about 2020). Receptor amplification or capture employed the immunoSEQ multiplex PCR assay. What TCRdb holds here is the immuneACCESS table cut down to in-frame rearrangements. Part of the clones is not present; checked against another copy, under half of the missing clones reflect an unresolved V gene, and the others are unexplained. The sample table contains some 130,000 clones; only one count was recorded for around 88% of them. Roughly 4.3% of the sample goes to the ten largest clones. Sequencing was performed on peripheral blood. These receptors all come from a man aged 60-69 years with COVID-19, enrolled during active disease.

V usage is TRBV6-2 or TRBV6-3 and J usage is TRBJ1-2; D is undetermined. From germline, CDR1 is MNHEY and CDR2 SVGEGT. The CDR3 has 12 amino acids. The V end was cut by 5 bases, the J end by 2 bases, with 6 bases between. CDR3 DNA: TGTGCCAGCAGTCCCGGGAACTATGGCTACACCTTC. Encoded protein: CASSPGNYGYTF.

The V gene is TRBV15, the J gene TRBJ1-4, with 10 bases lining up with TRBD1. Germline assignment: CDR1 LNHNV and CDR2 YYDKDF (reference sequence). With 5 bases clipped from V and 7 bases from J, the junction kept 7 bases outside the gene matches. CDR3 size: 15 residues. In DNA, the CDR3 is TGTGCCACCAGCGGATTCGGACAGGGGGGTGAAAAACTGTTTTTT. Translated, it gives CATSGFGQGGEKLFF.

V gene TRBV24-1 combines with J gene TRBJ1-2; 7 bases match TRBD1. CDR3 length: 12 residues. The V gene's germline CDR1 is KGHDR and CDR2 SFDVKD. The junction had 5 bases not matched to a gene; V was cut back by 6 bases and J by 8 bases. The CDR3 DNA is TGTGCCACCAGTCAGGGGGATCACGGCTACACCTTC. Translated, it gives CATSQGDHGYTF.

The rearrangement links TRBV2 to TRBJ1-3; D is uncertain. The germline V gene encodes CDR1 SNHLY and CDR2 FYNNEI. The CDR3 length is 14 residues. The germline V and J ends were trimmed by 6 bases and 0 bases, with 9 bases remaining between them. This chain's CDR3 is CASSRQVSGNTIYF. Written as DNA, the CDR3 is TGTGCCAGCAGCAGACAAGTCTCTGGAAACACCATATATTTT.

The chain joins TRBV19 to TRBJ1-1; D possibly corresponds to TRBD1 (6 bases). The germline V gene has CDR1 LNHDA and CDR2 SQIVND (reference sequence). V lost 7 bases to trimming and J lost 1 base, with 19 bases between them. This CDR3 is built from 16 residues. The CDR3 protein is CASINRARKGNTEAFF. Written as DNA, the CDR3 is TGTGCCAGTATAAACAGGGCACGAAAAGGGAACACTGAAGCTTTCTTT.

V usage is TRBV19 and J usage is TRBJ2-3; TRBD1 matches at 10 bases. Trimming at V came to 5 bases and at J to 1 base, leaving 0 bases not matched to a gene. Germline assignment: CDR1 LNHDA and CDR2 SQIVND (reference sequence). The CDR3 runs to 14 residues. Here the CDR3 reads CASSDRGRTDTQYF. The CDR3 coding sequence is TGTGCCAGTAGTGACAGGGGGCGCACAGATACGCAGTATTTT.

The V gene is TRBV2, the J gene TRBJ2-7; maybe TRBD2 (6 bases). In germline, CDR1 is SNHLY, CDR2 FYNNEI. Trimming pared 7 bases from V and 2 bases from J, leaving 15 bases between. The CDR3 has 14 residues. The CDR3 protein is CASTTGRGPYEQYF. CDR3 nucleotides: TGTGCCAGCACCACCGGGCGGGGCCCCTACGAGCAGTACTTC.

The V gene is TRBV6-2 or TRBV6-3, the J gene TRBJ1-5, with TRBD1 matching over 9 bases. Unmatched junction bases numbered 5, after V lost 0 bases and J lost 2 bases. The CDR3 runs to 17 residues. Per the germline V gene, CDR1 is MNHEY and CDR2 is SVGEGT. CDR3 protein: CASSYSPGQGGNQPQHF. DNA for the CDR3: TGTGCCAGCAGTTACTCTCCGGGACAGGGAGGCAATCAGCCCCAGCATTTT.

J is TRBJ1-1 and V is TRBV7-8; perhaps TRBD1 as D (6 bases). Deletions cut 2 bases from V and 4 bases from J, with 14 bases between. The germline gives CDR1 SGHVS, CDR2 FQNEAQ. The CDR3 contains 15 residues. The CDR3 nucleotides read TGTGCCAGCAGCTTACAGGGGAGTAGTGTCACTGAAGCTTTCTTT. Amino acids: CASSLQGSSVTEAFF.

The chain joins TRBV3-1 (or the pseudogene TRBV3-2) to TRBJ2-5; 8 nucleotides line up with TRBD1. Germline V lookup: CDR1 LGHDT, CDR2 YNNKEL (reference sequence). CDR3 size: 13 residues. V lost 3 bases, J lost 5 bases, and 2 bases stayed unmatched. The CDR3 region has the DNA TGTGCCAGCAGCCAGCAGGGGGCGGAGACCCAGTACTTC. Encoded protein: CASSQQGAETQYF.

This chain joins TRBV9 and TRBJ1-1; a possible D gene is TRBD1 (6 bases). The CDR3 spans 15 residues. The V gene lost 1 base and the J gene lost 0 bases, with 10 bases spanning the gap. CDR1 and CDR2 from the germline V gene are SGDLS and YYNGEE. The CDR3 sequence: CASSVRTVMNTEAFF. The CDR3, as DNA: TGTGCCAGCAGCGTACGGACAGTCATGAACACTGAAGCTTTCTTT.

This clone came up a few times. The chain uses TRBV3-1 (or the pseudogene TRBV3-2) and TRBJ2-1; D may be TRBD2 (5 bases). The ends were cut back, 0 bases at V and 7 bases at J, with 13 bases in the middle. Per germline, CDR1 LGHDT and CDR2 YNNKEL (reference sequence). The CDR3 covers 15 residues. The DNA of the CDR3 is TGTGCCAGCAGCCAAGATCGGGGTGATTATAATGAGCAGTTCTTC. Translated, it gives CASSQDRGDYNEQFF.

CDR3 nucleotides: TGTGCCAGCAGTTGGGCAAACTACAATGAGCAGTTCTTC. This sequence encodes CASSWANYNEQFF. The chain is built from TRBV12-3 or TRBV12-4 and TRBJ2-1, with D unclear. This CDR3 has 13 residues. V lost 4 bases to trimming and J lost 3 bases, with 7 bases between them.

The genes are TRBV20-1 and TRBJ2-5; 11 bases match TRBD2. The CDR3 sequence is 14 residues long. Trimming cost V 3 bases and J 4 bases; bases outside gene matches: 4. Germline lookup yields CDR1 DFQATT and CDR2 SNEGSKA (reference sequence). DNA for the CDR3: TGCAGTGCTAGTCCTGGGACTAGCGGAGAGACCCAGTACTTC. It codes for CSASPGTSGETQYF.

The rearrangement joins TRBV7-2 to TRBJ2-6; the D gene is possibly TRBD1 (5 bases). Per germline, CDR1 SGHTA and CDR2 FQGNSA. The CDR3 length is 16 residues. With 1 base removed from V and 4 bases from J, the gap between germline ends came to 11 bases. The CDR3 sequence is CASSLDSGSGANVLTF. Here the CDR3 DNA reads TGTGCCAGCAGCTTAGATTCAGGGTCCGGGGCCAACGTCCTGACTTTC.

The CDR3 region has the DNA TGTGCCAGTAGCACTATATACAATCAGCCCCAGCATTTT. This gives the protein CASSTIYNQPQHF. The chain links TRBV19 to TRBJ1-5; no clear D gene. Germline V CDR1 and CDR2: LNHDA, SQIVND (reference sequence). This CDR3 region has 13 residues. Trimming cost V 6 bases and J 3 bases, with 9 bases left between them.

The rearrangement links TRBV6-5 to TRBJ2-3; 8 bases are shared with TRBD2. The CDR3 length is 14 residues. Per germline, CDR1 MNHEY and CDR2 SVGAGI. J was trimmed by 0 bases and V by 8 bases; bases with no gene match: 4. The CDR3 protein is CASGRLASTDTQYF. CDR3 in DNA: TGTGCCAGCGGAAGACTAGCGAGCACAGATACGCAGTATTTT.

This chain joins TRBV6-6 and TRBJ2-7, with D perhaps TRBD1 (5 bases). Germline V gene data show CDR1 as MNHNY and CDR2 as SVGAGI (reference sequence). With 5 bases removed from V and 0 bases from J, the gap between germline ends came to 14 bases. CDR3 size: 15 residues. The CDR3 sequence: CASSRQGDSSYEQYF. CDR3 coding DNA: TGTGCCAGCAGTCGTCAGGGCGATAGCTCCTACGAGCAGTACTTC.

The gene calls are TRBV25-1 and TRBJ1-2; no clear D gene. This CDR3 is built from 14 residues. Per the germline V gene, CDR1 is MGHDK and CDR2 is SYGVNS. Deletions cut 2 bases from V and 4 bases from J, with 11 bases between. CDR3 nucleotides: TGTGCCAGCAGTGAAATAGAGGTTCGCTATGGCTACACCTTC. This translates into CASSEIEVRYGYTF.

This clone was detected once. The chain uses TRBV5-4 and TRBJ1-1, with D possibly matching TRBD1 (5 bases). This CDR3 region has 15 residues. V was shortened by 0 bases and J by 2 bases, with 11 bases between the two germline ends. Germline CDR1 SGHNT, CDR2 YYREEE (reference sequence). CDR3 nucleotide sequence: TGTGCCAGCAGCTTGGGCGCGGGGCCTAACACTGAAGCTTTCTTT. Translating gives CASSLGAGPNTEAFF.

The rearrangement joins TRBV6-5 to TRBJ1-6; perhaps TRBD1 as D (6 bases). The V gene's germline CDR1 is MNHEY and CDR2 SVGAGI. V was clipped by 6 bases and J by 7 bases, with 16 bases between them. CDR3 length: 15 residues. For the CDR3, the DNA is TGTGCCAGCAGCAGAGAGGGGGGGCGGAATTCACCCCTCCACTTT. It yields the protein CASSREGGRNSPLHF.

The chain recombines TRBV5-4 with TRBJ1-2; 7 bases map to TRBD1. The CDR3 runs to 14 residues. Looked up from germline, CDR1 is SGHNT and CDR2 is YYREEE (reference sequence). V was pared by 4 bases and J by 8 bases, with 11 bases of the junction left unmatched. The CDR3 DNA follows: TGTGCCAGCAGCCCAGGGGGAGACTTTCTCGGCTACACCTTC. This codes for CASSPGGDFLGYTF. The full variable domain, its missing parts supplied by reference TRBV5-4 and TRBJ1-2, is ETGVTQSPTHLIKTRGQQVTLRCSSQSGHNTVSWYQQALGQGPQFIFQYYREEENGRGNFPPRFSGLQFPNYSSELNVNALELDDSALYLCASSPGGDFLGYTFGSGTRLTVV.

The chain recombines TRBV28 with TRBJ1-2, with TRBD1 as a possible D gene (5 bases). The CDR3 loop spans 14 amino acids. Germline V gene lookup returns CDR1 MDHEN and CDR2 SYDVKM. V lost 4 bases and J lost 8, with 17 bases in between. The CDR3 nucleotides are TGTGCCAGCAGTTCCTCCCTTCAGGGTTACGGCTACACCTTC. This gives the protein CASSSSLQGYGYTF.

The chain links TRBV5-6 to TRBJ2-5; 11 bases line up with TRBD2. V shed 2 bases and J 5 bases; nucleotides not matched to a gene: 8. The V gene's germline CDR1 is SGHDT and CDR2 YYEEEE. CDR3 size: 16 residues. The CDR3 DNA reads as TGTGCCAGCAGCTTCGGGTTAGCGGGGGGGGTGGAGACCCAGTACTTC. As protein: CASSFGLAGGVETQYF.